This paragraph covers one T cell receptor (beta chain) sequence. This entry comes from a study of CD8+ T cells in alopecia areata. cDNA prepared by RNA extraction and subsequent reverse transcription served as the template for sequencing. The repertoire was sequenced with immunoSEQ multiplex PCR; TCRdb's copy has only in-frame clones and lacks some. The profile covers around 200,000 clones, with roughly 53% appearing a single time and approximately 11% taken by the ten largest. Treatment: oral pan-JAK inhibitor, 5-10 mg twice daily. The V and J ends lost 0 bases and 1 base respectively, with 9 bases between them. Germline V CDR1 and CDR2: GTSNPN, SVGIG (reference sequence). The CDR3 covers 14 residues.

This TCR came from a human donor with alopecia areata. The starting material was CD8+ T cells sorted from blood, obtained at week 24, from a patient treated with tofacitinib. The V gene is TRBV30, the J gene TRBJ1-1, with D possibly matching TRBD1 (6 bases). CDR3 residues: CAWSVDSKNTEAFF. CDR3 coding DNA: TGTGCCTGGAGTGTGGACAGCAAGAACACTGAAGCTTTCTTT.